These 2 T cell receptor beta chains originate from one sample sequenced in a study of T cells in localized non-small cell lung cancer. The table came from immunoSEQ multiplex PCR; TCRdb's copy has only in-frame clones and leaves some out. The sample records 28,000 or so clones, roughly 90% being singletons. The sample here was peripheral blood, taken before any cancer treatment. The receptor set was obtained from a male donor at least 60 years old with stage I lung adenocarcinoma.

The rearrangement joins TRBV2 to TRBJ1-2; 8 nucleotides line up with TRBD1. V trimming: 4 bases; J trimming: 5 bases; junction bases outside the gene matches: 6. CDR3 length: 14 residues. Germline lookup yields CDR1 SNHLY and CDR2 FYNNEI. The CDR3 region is CASSATQGAYGYTF. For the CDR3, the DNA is TGTGCCAGCAGTGCAACTCAGGGGGCGTATGGCTACACCTTC.

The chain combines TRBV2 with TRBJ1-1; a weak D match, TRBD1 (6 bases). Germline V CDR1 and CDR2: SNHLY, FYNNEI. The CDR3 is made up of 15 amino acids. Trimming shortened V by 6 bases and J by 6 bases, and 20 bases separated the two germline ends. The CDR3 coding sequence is TGTGCCAGCAGAGCAGAACAGGGAGTCGTGGCTGAAGCTTTCTTT. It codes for CASRAEQGVVAEAFF.